The source of this T cell receptor beta chain is a study of cytomegalovirus exposure and HLA in healthy donors. Study conclusions and caveats: Sequencing likely generated an artifact that appeared as a cluster of highly shared sequence variants. For most TCR sequences rarity was the rule, although some public TCRs occurred in many donors. TCR beta chain V- and J-gene trimming was linked, in a later analysis, to a missense variant in DCLRE1C.

Amplification used 60 Vbeta primers and 13 Jbeta primers. The assay was immunoSEQ multiplex PCR, and TCRdb's table has in-frame clones only and misses some. The sample carries 60,000 or so clones, roughly 80% recorded once. J gave up 5 bases and V 7 bases, and 13 bases lay outside the gene matches. Germline CDR1 is SGHDT and CDR2 is YYEEEE. This CDR3 comprises 15 residues. Comments on this clone: Antigen unknown.

The source of this sequence is a woman between 40 and 55 years old in good health and CMV-seropositive. The sample taken for sequencing was PBMCs. V and J are TRBV5-6 and TRBJ2-7, with 9 bases lining up with TRBD1. CDR3 residues: CASLRTGTGSNEQYF. The CDR3 DNA reads as TGTGCCAGCCTCCGGACCGGGACAGGGTCCAACGAGCAGTACTTC.